Below, one T cell receptor beta chain is given with its context. Its antigen is undetermined. This sample was included in a study of cytomegalovirus exposure and HLA in healthy donors. V lost 5 bases to trimming and J lost 0 bases, with 9 bases between them. The CDR3 is 14 amino acids. In germline, CDR1 is MNHEY, CDR2 SMNVEV (reference sequence). Notes on the study in general: In an earlier analysis, most TCR beta V segments were productive about 87% or about 30% of the time.

PCR amplification relied on 60 Vbeta primers (plus 13 Jbeta primers). The protocol was immunoSEQ multiplex PCR, while the TCRdb copy is restricted to in-frame clones and leaves out a portion. Among 100,000 to 120,000 clones, roughly three quarters were seen once, and the ten largest hold 1.3%. The source of this sequence is a man aged 35 to 55 in good health and CMV-seronegative. The chain recombines TRBV27 with TRBJ2-3; D is perhaps TRBD1 (5 bases). The sequenced material came from PBMCs. In DNA, the CDR3 is TGTGCCAGCAGTCCGGCAGGGAGCACAGATACGCAGTATTTT. It yields the protein CASSPAGSTDTQYF.